Listed here are 18 T cell receptor beta chains from one sample, sequenced in a study of OX40 agonist ivuxolimab in advanced cancers. Only in-frame clones appear in the TCRdb table, and some are missing; sequencing was by immunoSEQ multiplex PCR. The sample includes 90,000 to 95,000 clones, about 90% of them seen just once. The sequences come from CD4+ or CD8+ T cells sorted from blood, collected in a trial of the OX40 agonist ivuxolimab. Every receptor here comes from an adult with an advanced solid tumor such as melanoma, head and neck, liver or kidney cancer.

This chain links TRBV5-4 with TRBJ2-7; the D gene could be TRBD1 or TRBD2 (5 bases each). The V gene's germline CDR1 is SGHNT and CDR2 YYREEE (reference sequence). This CDR3 region has 14 residues. V was pared by 3 bases and J by 5 bases, with 15 bases between. The CDR3 DNA sequence: TGTGCCAGCAGCTCCCCCGGGGCCCGAGACGAGCAGTACTTC. Translating gives CASSSPGARDEQYF.

The V and J genes are TRBV6-1 and TRBJ2-1; 9 nucleotides match TRBD2. This CDR3 region has 14 residues. Per the germline V gene, CDR1 is MNHNS and CDR2 is SASEGT. The ends lost 8 bases at V and 8 bases at J; junction bases unmatched: 10. The chain's CDR3 is CASGGGRAADEQFF. The CDR3 DNA follows: TGTGCCAGCGGTGGCGGGAGGGCCGCGGATGAGCAGTTCTTC.

The chain is built from TRBV5-1 and TRBJ2-1; no firm D call. There are 15 residues in the CDR3. The germline V gene has CDR1 SGHRS and CDR2 YFSETQ. The V end was cut by 0 bases, the J end by 1 base, with 8 bases between. In nucleotides, the CDR3 is TGCGCCAGCAGCTTGGCGTTGGGGTCCTACAATGAGCAGTTCTTC. Encoded protein: CASSLALGSYNEQFF.

The J gene is TRBJ2-7, the V gene TRBV10-3; 7 positions agree with TRBD1. J lost 5 bases, V lost 5 bases, and 6 bases had no gene match. The CDR3 is made up of 13 amino acids. Germline V gene data show CDR1 as ENHRY and CDR2 as SYGVKD. In DNA, the CDR3 is TGTGCCATCAGTCTACAGGGGATGAACGAGCAGTACTTC. Translated, it gives CAISLQGMNEQYF.

This chain uses TRBV6-6 with TRBJ2-3, with D possibly TRBD1 on 5 matching bases. The CDR3 covers 15 residues. Looked up from germline, CDR1 is MNHNY and CDR2 is SVGAGI (reference sequence). The germline V and J ends were trimmed by 2 bases and 0 bases, with 9 bases remaining between them. Written as DNA, the CDR3 is TGTGCCAGCAGTTACCGACAGATTAGCACAGATACGCAGTATTTT. This codes for CASSYRQISTDTQYF.

This rearrangement joins TRBV6-6 to TRBJ2-1, with 9 bases fitting TRBD2. The CDR3 extends over 15 amino acids. The junction had 10 bases not matched to a gene; V was cut back by 8 bases and J by 5 bases. The V gene's germline CDR1 is MNHNY and CDR2 SVGAGI (reference sequence). CDR3 sequence reads: CASHTGGLANNEQFF. CDR3 sequence (DNA): TGTGCCAGCCATACCGGCGGACTAGCGAACAATGAGCAGTTCTTC.

The chain uses TRBV7-9 and TRBJ2-3; 8 positions match TRBD2. The length of the CDR3 is 14 residues. With V trimmed by 6 bases and J by 4 bases, 6 bases remained unmatched. Germline V CDR1 and CDR2: SEHNR, FQNEAQ (reference sequence). CDR3 DNA: TGTGCCAGCAGTCGAGCGGGAGTGTCAGATACGCAGTATTTT. Protein: CASSRAGVSDTQYF.

The chain couples TRBV5-4 to TRBJ2-7; 12 bases map to TRBD2. The germline CDR1 and CDR2 sequences are SGHNT and YYREEE (reference sequence). The CDR3 is 17 amino acids. Losses at the gene ends were 3 bases for V and 4 bases for J; bases not matched to a gene: 11. The CDR3 reads CASSSPRLAGGGYEQYF. The CDR3 DNA sequence: TGTGCCAGCAGCTCCCCTCGGCTAGCGGGAGGGGGATACGAGCAGTACTTC.

The chain carries TRBV7-2 and TRBJ1-1; tentatively, D is TRBD1 (5 bases). This CDR3 comprises 14 residues. V was clipped by 5 bases and J by 4 bases, with 14 bases between them. The germline CDR1 and CDR2 sequences are SGHTA and FQGNSA. CDR3 bases: TGTGCCAGCAGCCCTACGTGGGGGGTCACTGAAGCTTTCTTT. Its protein product is CASSPTWGVTEAFF.

The CDR3 region has the DNA TGCAGCGTTTCACAGGGTACGGCCAACGTCCTGACTTTC. Residues: CSVSQGTANVLTF. The chain employs TRBV29-1 and TRBJ2-6; D is possibly TRBD1 (6 bases). V was pared by 5 bases and J by 6 bases, with 11 bases between. This CDR3 contains 13 residues. Germline lookup yields CDR1 SQVTM and CDR2 ANQGSEA.

This clone showed up just a few times. The chain employs TRBV5-1 and TRBJ1-1; 9 nucleotides line up with TRBD1. J lost 5 bases, V lost 1 base, and 3 bases had no gene match. This CDR3 region has 14 residues. Germline values: CDR1 SGHRS, CDR2 YFSETQ. CDR3 sequence: CASSLWTGETEAFF. The DNA of the CDR3 is TGCGCCAGCAGCTTGTGGACAGGGGAGACTGAAGCTTTCTTT.

CDR3 region: CASRSRDRGPSTQYF. The CDR3, as DNA: TGTGCCAGCAGGAGCCGGGACAGGGGGCCAAGTACGCAGTATTTT. The V gene is TRBV2, the J gene TRBJ2-3; 12 nucleotides line up with TRBD1. Trimming removed 6 bases from V and 8 bases from J; junction bases left unmatched: 9. Germline V gives CDR1 SNHLY, CDR2 FYNNEI. This CDR3 comprises 15 residues.

The chain is built from TRBV7-8 and TRBJ1-3, with D tentatively TRBD1 (6 bases). Germline V gives CDR1 SGHVS, CDR2 FQNEAQ. V dropped 5 bases and J dropped 1 base, with 9 bases sitting between them. The CDR3 loop spans 14 amino acids. The CDR3 sequence: CASSHTGSGNTIYF. The CDR3 coding sequence is TGTGCCAGCAGCCACACAGGGTCTGGAAACACCATATATTTT.

The V gene is TRBV29-1, the J gene TRBJ1-1; a possible D gene is TRBD1 (6 bases). This CDR3 spans 14 amino acids. V was pared by 0 bases and J by 5 bases, with 13 bases between. Per the germline V gene, CDR1 is SQVTM and CDR2 is ANQGSEA. Here the CDR3 reads CSVEEGTGWTEAFF. CDR3 sequence (DNA): TGCAGCGTTGAAGAGGGAACAGGGTGGACTGAAGCTTTCTTT.

The chain links TRBV9 to TRBJ2-5; 8 bases align to TRBD1. Germline assignment: CDR1 SGDLS and CDR2 YYNGEE. The CDR3 spans 15 residues. V gave up 0 bases and J gave up 2 bases; unmatched junction bases: 3. The CDR3, as DNA: TGTGCCAGCAGCGTAGGGACAGGGCCTCAAGAGACCCAGTACTTC. Its protein is CASSVGTGPQETQYF.

The chain employs TRBV6-1 and TRBJ1-5, with TRBD1 as a possible D gene (5 bases). The V end lost 0 bases, the J end lost 1 base, and 7 bases lay between the germline ends. The CDR3 is 15 residues long. CDR1 is MNHNS and CDR2 is SASEGT in the germline V gene. The DNA of the CDR3 is TGTGCCAGCAGTGAAGCGCGGGACAGCAATCAGCCCCAGCATTTT. It is translated as CASSEARDSNQPQHF.

The J gene is TRBJ2-1, the V gene TRBV10-3; D is perhaps TRBD2 (6 bases). Germline V gene sequence: CDR1 ENHRY, CDR2 SYGVKD. Deletions cut 4 bases from V and 6 bases from J, with 10 bases between. CDR3 length: 13 amino acids. CDR3 DNA: TGTGCCATCAGTGTTGGAGGGACCAATGAGCAGTTCTTC. Its protein is CAISVGGTNEQFF.

The CDR3 DNA reads as TGCGCCAGCAGACGCGGGAGGGAAGGCACCGGGGAGCTGTTTTTT. Translating gives CASRRGREGTGELFF. The chain employs TRBV5-1 and TRBJ2-2; the match to TRBD2 covers 9 bases. The V and J ends lost 5 bases and 4 bases, in that order; junction bases with no gene match: 6. This CDR3 comprises 15 residues. Looked up from germline, CDR1 is SGHRS and CDR2 is YFSETQ.